The clone carrying this T cell receptor (beta chain) was seen more than once but under ten times. Its antigen is undetermined. The data derive from a study of Graves' ophthalmopathy and Graves' hyperthyroidism. Overall study findings and caveats: Blood repertoires reportedly contained most expanded thyroid clonotypes above 0.001 frequency.

With a duration under 3 months, ophthalmopathy in the donors showed moderate-to-severe activity, CAS ≥3 and NOSPECS ≥4. Scientists amplified the TCR beta CDR3 regions from RNA transcripts. Amplification began with first-round RT-PCR using HTBI primers, then second-round multiplex PCR was performed. TCRdb re-called the multiplex PCR reads with MiXCR, one entry per CDR3 protein. Of 200,000 to 250,000 distinct CDR3 sequences in the sample, around 50% were seen once. Germline V lookup: CDR1 SGHTA, CDR2 FQGNSA. This CDR3 spans 11 amino acids. Trimming took off 4 bases at V and 13 bases at J, with 13 bases between the two ends.

The chain combines TRBV7-2 with TRBJ1-2; D gene uncertain. This TCR derives from an adult man with Graves' ophthalmopathy. Sequenced: peripheral blood. The CDR3 here is CASSSGLGGTF. The CDR3 DNA sequence: TGTGCCAGCAGCTCCGGGCTCGGAGGCACCTTC. Based on the CDR3 plus reference TRBV7-2 and TRBJ1-2, the full variable domain is GAGVSQSPSNKVTEKGKDVELRCDPISGHTALYWYRQSLGQGLEFLIYFQGNSAPDKSGLPSDRFSAERTGGSVSTLTIQRTQQEDSAVYLCASSSGLGGTFGSGTRLTVV.